This is a list of T cell receptor beta chains from one sample in a study of radiotherapy plus CTLA-4 blockade in lung cancer. Libraries were prepared by immunoSEQ multiplex PCR; TCRdb keeps only in-frame clonotypes and omits some of them. The data contain about 82,000 clones, roughly 70% of them singletons. The specimen comprised peripheral blood, sampled from a patient treated with radiotherapy plus ipilimumab. Receptors were obtained from a human donor with non-small cell lung cancer that progressed on radiotherapy plus ipilimumab. Each CDR3 is given with its conserved first and last residue. D genes are given only for firm matches. Only some rows state a clone size, as once, few, many or a class for expanded clones.

v_gene	j_gene	len	abundance	d_gene	CDR3nt	CDR3aa
TRBV19	TRBJ1-5	15	few	NA	TGTGCCAGTAGTCCTTGGACGGGAAGTGATCAGCCCCAGCATTTT	CASSPWTGSDQPQHF
TRBV7-9	TRBJ1-2	12	NA	NA	TGTGCCAGCAGCTTCAATAACTATGGCTACACCTTC	CASSFNNYGYTF
TRBV9	TRBJ2-3	16	few	TRBD2	TGTGCCAGCAGCGTAGAGATAGCGGGAGTAGGGGATACGCAGTATTTT	CASSVEIAGVGDTQYF
TRBV7-2	TRBJ1-1	14	NA	NA	TGTGCCAGCAGACCGGACAGCTGGAACGCTGAAGCTTTCTTT	CASRPDSWNAEAFF
TRBV5-6	TRBJ2-4	18	NA	NA	TGTGCCAGCAGCTTGAGAGTTGGGGGGTTTTCGGCCAAAAACATTCAGTACTTC	CASSLRVGGFSAKNIQYF
TRBV5-1	TRBJ2-6	15	few	NA	TGCGCCACCACGGCAGGAAATACTGGGGCCAACGTCCTGACTTTC	CATTAGNTGANVLTF
TRBV5-4	TRBJ2-3	15	NA	TRBD1	TGTGCCAGCAGCTTGGGGGGACAGGGGGTTGATACGCAGTATTTT	CASSLGGQGVDTQYF
TRBV7-3	TRBJ2-1	13	few	NA	TGTGCCAGCAGCTCCGGGGCCTACAATGAGCAGTTCTTC	CASSSGAYNEQFF
TRBV5-1	TRBJ2-7	15	NA	TRBD1	TGCGCCAGCAGCCAACAGGGGACCACCCTTTACGAGCAGTACTTC	CASSQQGTTLYEQYF
TRBV20-1	TRBJ1-2	11	NA	NA	TGCAGTGCTAGAGAAGGCTATGGCTACACCTTC	CSAREGYGYTF
TRBV5-5	TRBJ1-2	17	NA	NA	TGTGCCAGCAGCTATTCTCCCGGGCGCCTAACGGGTCCTGGCTACACCTTC	CASSYSPGRLTGPGYTF
TRBV11-2	TRBJ2-5	15	NA	TRBD1	TGTGCCAGCAGCCCTGGACAGGGAAGAAGGGAGACCCAGTACTTC	CASSPGQGRRETQYF
TRBV5-1	TRBJ1-1	14	NA	NA	TGCGCCAGCAGCTTAACAGGGCCCGGCACTGAAGCTTTCTTT	CASSLTGPGTEAFF
TRBV28	TRBJ2-5	16	few	TRBD2	TGTGCCAGCAGTTTAGGGCCTAGCGGGGGGCCAGAGACCCAGTACTTC	CASSLGPSGGPETQYF
TRBV14	TRBJ1-1	14	NA	NA	TGTGCCAGCAGCCAAGAGCTACCCGGGACTGAAGCTTTCTTT	CASSQELPGTEAFF